This T cell receptor (beta chain) is from a study of early T cells in non-severe SARS-CoV-2 infection. TCRdb re-derived calls from the 5' RACE reads in MiXCR, one entry per CDR3 protein. The sample includes some 80,000 distinct CDR3 sequences, 12% of them seen just once. CDR3 length equals 10 residues. In germline, CDR1 is SQVTM, CDR2 ANQGSEA. As for this clonotype: What it recognizes is unknown.

Study results and caveats: Matches to VDJdb favored anti-spike CD8 responses and missed private and CD4 specificities.

This TCR came from an adult who was a healthcare worker with PCR-confirmed SARS-CoV-2 infection or an uninfected control (not recorded which). The donor label of this sample is uncertain. The material sequenced was whole blood, taken at baseline. This chain connects TRBV29-1 to TRBJ2-1; D is unresolved. The CDR3 DNA sequence: TGCTCGGCCTGGTCCGGTGAGCAGTTCTTC. Amino acids: CSAWSGEQFF.